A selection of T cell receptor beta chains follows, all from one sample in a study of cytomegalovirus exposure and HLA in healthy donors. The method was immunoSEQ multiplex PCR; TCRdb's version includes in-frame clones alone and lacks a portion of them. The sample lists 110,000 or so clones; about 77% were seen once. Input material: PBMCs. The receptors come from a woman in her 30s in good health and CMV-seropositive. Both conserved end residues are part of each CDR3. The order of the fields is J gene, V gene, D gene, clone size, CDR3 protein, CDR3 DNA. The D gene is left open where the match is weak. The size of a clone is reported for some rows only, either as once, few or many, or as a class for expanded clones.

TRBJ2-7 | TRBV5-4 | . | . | CASSLAGSYEQYF | TGTGCCAGCAGCTTAGCAGGGTCCTACGAGCAGTACTTC
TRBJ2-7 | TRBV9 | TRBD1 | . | CASSARDSSSYEQYF | TGTGCCAGCAGCGCCCGGGACAGCAGCTCCTACGAGCAGTACTTC
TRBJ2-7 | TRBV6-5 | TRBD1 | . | CASSATGVSGEQYF | TGTGCCAGCAGTGCGACAGGGGTGTCGGGCGAGCAGTACTTC
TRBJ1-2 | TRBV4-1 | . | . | CASSQGGGGTPKDFNYGYTF | TGCGCCAGCAGCCAAGGGGGAGGAGGGACCCCTAAGGACTTTAACTATGGCTACACCTTC
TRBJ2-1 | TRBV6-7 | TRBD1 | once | CASKRTGAAWCNEQFF | TGTGCCAGCAAGAGAACAGGGGCTGCCTGGTGCAATGAGCAGTTCTTC
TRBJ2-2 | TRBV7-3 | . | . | CASSSPRGAETGELFF | TGTGCCAGCAGCTCCCCCAGGGGGGCGGAAACCGGGGAGCTGTTTTTT
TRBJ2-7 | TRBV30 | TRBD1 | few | CARGTVYEQYF | TGTGCCAGAGGGACAGTCTACGAGCAGTACTTC
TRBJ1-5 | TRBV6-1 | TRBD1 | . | CASSATGGNQPQHF | TGTGCCAGCAGCGCGACAGGGGGCAATCAGCCCCAGCATTTT
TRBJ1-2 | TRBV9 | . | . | CASGQVGYGYTF | TGTGCCAGCGGCCAGGTAGGCTACGGCTACACCTTC
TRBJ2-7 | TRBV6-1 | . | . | CASSEDWTVSYEQYF | TGTGCCAGCAGTGAAGATTGGACTGTCTCCTACGAGCAGTACTTC
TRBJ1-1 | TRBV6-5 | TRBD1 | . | CASSPSGQGDTEAFF | TGTGCCAGCAGTCCGTCCGGACAGGGAGACACTGAAGCTTTCTTT
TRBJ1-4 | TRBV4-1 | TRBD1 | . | CASSQGRGHEHEKLFF | TGCGCCAGCAGCCAAGGTAGGGGGCATGAGCATGAAAAACTGTTTTTT
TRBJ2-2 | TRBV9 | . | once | CASAEGQVTGELFF | TGTGCCAGCGCTGAGGGCCAGGTCACCGGGGAGCTGTTTTTT
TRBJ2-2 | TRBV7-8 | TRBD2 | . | CASSSGLAGIDSGELFF | TGTGCCAGCAGCTCGGGACTAGCGGGGATCGATTCCGGGGAGCTGTTTTTT
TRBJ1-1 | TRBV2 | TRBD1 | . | CASSEVGRGIPEAFF | TGTGCCAGCAGTGAAGTAGGCAGGGGGATTCCTGAAGCTTTCTTT
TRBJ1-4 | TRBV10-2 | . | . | CASRKGLSEKLFF | TGCGCCAGCAGGAAGGGGTTGTCTGAAAAACTGTTTTTT
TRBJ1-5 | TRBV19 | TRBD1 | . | CASSNHRGLSNQPQHF | TGTGCCAGTAGTAATCACAGGGGGCTTAGCAATCAGCCCCAGCATTTT
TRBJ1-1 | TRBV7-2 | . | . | CASSLMPGNTEAFF | TGTGCCAGCAGCTTAATGCCGGGAAACACTGAAGCTTTCTTT
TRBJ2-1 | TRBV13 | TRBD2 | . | CASGLAGGTEQFF | TGTGCCAGCGGACTAGCGGGGGGGACTGAGCAGTTCTTC
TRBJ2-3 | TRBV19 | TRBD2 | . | CASRPGLGTDTQYF | TGTGCCAGTAGACCGGGACTAGGAACAGATACGCAGTATTTT
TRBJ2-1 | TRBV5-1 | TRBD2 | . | CASSLSMTSGGGTYNEQFF | TGCGCCAGCAGCTTGTCGATGACTAGCGGGGGTGGAACCTACAATGAGCAGTTCTTC
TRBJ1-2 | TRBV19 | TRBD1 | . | CASSLQGQGVGYGYTF | TGTGCCAGTAGTCTGCAGGGACAGGGGGTAGGCTATGGCTACACCTTC
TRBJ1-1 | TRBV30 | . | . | CAWTARLNTEAFF | TGTGCCTGGACCGCCAGGCTGAACACTGAAGCTTTCTTT
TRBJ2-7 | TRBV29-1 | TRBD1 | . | CSVSWDRGHEQYF | TGCAGCGTCAGCTGGGACAGGGGCCACGAGCAGTACTTC
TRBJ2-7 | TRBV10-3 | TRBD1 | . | CAISEQGGYEQYF | TGTGCCATCAGTGAACAGGGGGGATACGAGCAGTACTTC
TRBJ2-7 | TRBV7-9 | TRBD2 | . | CASSPTLAVWPSYEQYF | TGTGCCAGCAGCCCCACCCTAGCGGTTTGGCCGTCCTACGAGCAGTACTTC
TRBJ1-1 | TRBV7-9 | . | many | CASSLNAEVAFF | TGTGCCAGCAGTCTTAACGCGGAGGTAGCTTTCTTT
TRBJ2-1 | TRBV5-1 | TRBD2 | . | CASSLELAGVNEQFF | TGCGCCAGCAGCTTGGAACTAGCGGGGGTCAATGAGCAGTTCTTC
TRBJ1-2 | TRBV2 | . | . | CASSGGRGSYGYTF | TGTGCCAGCAGCGGCGGACGGGGGAGCTATGGCTACACCTTC
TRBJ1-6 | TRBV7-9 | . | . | CASSLGGGLNSPLHF | TGTGCCAGCAGCTTAGGGGGGGGATTGAATTCACCCCTCCACTTT
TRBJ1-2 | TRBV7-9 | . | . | CASSPGGLRGYTF | TGTGCCAGCAGCCCCGGGGGGCTACGAGGCTACACCTTC
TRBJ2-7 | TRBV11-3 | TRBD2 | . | CASSGGLVTYEQYF | TGTGCCAGCAGCGGCGGACTAGTAACCTACGAGCAGTACTTC
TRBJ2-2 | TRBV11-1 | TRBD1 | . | CASSPGQGNTGELFF | TGTGCCAGCAGCCCCGGACAGGGGAACACCGGGGAGCTGTTTTTT
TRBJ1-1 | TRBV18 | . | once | CASSLGDNTEAFF | TGTGCCAGCTCACTTGGAGATAACACTGAAGCTTTCTTT
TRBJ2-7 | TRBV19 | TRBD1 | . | CASSALPGQGVSYEQYF | TGTGCCAGTAGTGCCCTTCCTGGACAGGGTGTTTCTTACGAGCAGTACTTC
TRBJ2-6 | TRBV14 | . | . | CASSPLRSGANVLTF | TGTGCCAGCAGCCCGTTGAGGTCTGGGGCCAACGTCCTGACTTTC
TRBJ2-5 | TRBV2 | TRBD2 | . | CASSEGGLAGGRETQYF | TGTGCCAGCAGTGAAGGGGGACTAGCGGGGGGGAGAGAGACCCAGTACTTC
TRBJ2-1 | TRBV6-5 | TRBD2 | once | CASSYSSWGGNEQFF | TGTGCCAGCAGTTACTCGAGTTGGGGGGGCAATGAGCAGTTCTTC
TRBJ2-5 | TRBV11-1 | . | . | CASERGIQETQYF | TGTGCCAGCGAACGGGGGATACAAGAGACCCAGTACTTC
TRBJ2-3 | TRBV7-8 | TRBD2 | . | CASSLDRREGTDTQYF | TGTGCCAGCAGCTTAGACAGGCGGGAGGGCACAGATACGCAGTATTTT
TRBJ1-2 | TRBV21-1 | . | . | CASRQRRQTRGYTF | TGTGCCAGCAGGCAACGCCGACAGACGAGGGGCTACACCTTC
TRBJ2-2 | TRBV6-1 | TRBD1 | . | CASRGQGNTGELFF | TGTGCCAGCAGGGGACAGGGGAACACCGGGGAGCTGTTTTTT
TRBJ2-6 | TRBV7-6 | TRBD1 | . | CASSWTGPGANVLTF | TGTGCCAGCAGCTGGACAGGCCCTGGGGCCAACGTCCTGACTTTC
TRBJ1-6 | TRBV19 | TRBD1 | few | CASRDRGNSPLHF | TGTGCCAGCCGGGACAGGGGAAATTCACCCCTCCACTTT
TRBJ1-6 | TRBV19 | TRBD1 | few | CASSMTGGDSPLHF | TGTGCCAGTAGTATGACAGGGGGGGATTCACCCCTCCACTTT
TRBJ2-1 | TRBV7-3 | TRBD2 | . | CASSLVAGANNEQFF | TGTGCCAGCAGCTTAGTAGCGGGAGCCAACAATGAGCAGTTCTTC
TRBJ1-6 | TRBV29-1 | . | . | CSVGTGQLNSPLHF | TGCAGCGTTGGAACAGGGCAGCTTAATTCACCCCTCCACTTT
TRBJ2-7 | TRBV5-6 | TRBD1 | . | CASSLWWTGGDEQYF | TGTGCCAGCAGTTTGTGGTGGACAGGGGGCGACGAGCAGTACTTC
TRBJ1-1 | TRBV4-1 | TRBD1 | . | CASSQELPGQGNTEAFF | TGCGCCAGCAGCCAAGAATTACCGGGACAGGGGAACACTGAAGCTTTCTTT
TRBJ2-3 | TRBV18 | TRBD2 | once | CASSPPGGADTQYF | TGTGCCAGCTCACCACCGGGAGGGGCAGATACGCAGTATTTT